The following is a T cell receptor (beta chain) sequence with its context. These data come from a study of blood T cell repertoires in COVID-19. This CDR3 comprises 14 residues. Trimming removed 3 bases from V and 1 base from J, with 9 bases in between. The V gene's germline CDR1 is MNHEY and CDR2 SVGAGI. Per the original data handling: Nucleated cell number was recorded as an estimate derived from reference gene primer amplification. Profiled with immunoSEQ multiplex PCR; TCRdb holds only in-frame clones, not every one. V, J and clone size are those of that table, while D and trimming were read from the DNA. The sample carries approximately 250,000 clones, approximately 86% recorded once.

The chain joins TRBV6-5 to TRBJ2-5; D is uncertain. The sample comprised peripheral blood. The receptor was derived from a man aged 25-40 years with active or convalescent COVID-19. CDR3 bases: TGTGCCAGCAGTTATAGCCCGGGCCAAGAGACCCAGTACTTC. Amino acids: CASSYSPGQETQYF.